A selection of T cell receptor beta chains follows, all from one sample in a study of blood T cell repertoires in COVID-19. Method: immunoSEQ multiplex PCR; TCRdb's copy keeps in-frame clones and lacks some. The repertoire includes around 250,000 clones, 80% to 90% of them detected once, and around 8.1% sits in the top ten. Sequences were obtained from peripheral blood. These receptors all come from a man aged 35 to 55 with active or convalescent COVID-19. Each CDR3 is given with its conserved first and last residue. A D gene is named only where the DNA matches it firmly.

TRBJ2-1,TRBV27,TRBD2,CASSPNSGLPYNEQFF
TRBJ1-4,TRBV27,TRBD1,CASRGTGELFF
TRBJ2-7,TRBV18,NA,CASSPGGGAYEQYF
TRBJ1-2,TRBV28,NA,CASSFQVNAGGYTF
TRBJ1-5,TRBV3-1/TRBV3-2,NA,CASSQVGSGQPQHF
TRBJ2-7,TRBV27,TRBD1,CASSSPTGKAFDEQYF
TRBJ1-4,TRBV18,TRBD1,CASSPPGQAEKLFF
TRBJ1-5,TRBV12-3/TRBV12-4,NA,CASTSDNQPQHF
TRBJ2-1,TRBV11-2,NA,CASSLVDNEQFF
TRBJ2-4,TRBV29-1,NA,CSVEGQGLAKNIQYF
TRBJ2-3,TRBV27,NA,CASRTPPRLGSTDTQYF
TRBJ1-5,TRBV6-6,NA,CASAKSNQPQHF
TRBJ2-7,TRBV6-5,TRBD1,CASSIGDRAIYEQYF
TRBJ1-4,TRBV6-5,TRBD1,CASRGTGKGEKLFF
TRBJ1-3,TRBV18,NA,CASSPPLRAIGSSGNTIYF
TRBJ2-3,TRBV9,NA,CASSGAADTQYF
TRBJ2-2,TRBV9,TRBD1,CASTRTGFSGELFF
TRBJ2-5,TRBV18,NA,CASSPFIGKKDNQETQYF
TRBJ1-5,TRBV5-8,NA,CASSRFGGAIQPQHF
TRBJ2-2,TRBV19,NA,CASRPQTSTGELFF
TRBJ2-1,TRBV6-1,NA,CASSEVAGYNEQFF
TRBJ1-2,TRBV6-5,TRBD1,CASSYSGTGGHYGYTF
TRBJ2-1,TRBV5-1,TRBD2,CASSPSGRGDNEQFF
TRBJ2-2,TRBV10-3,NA,CAIRRTGELFF
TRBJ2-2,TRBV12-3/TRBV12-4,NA,CASRYMNTGELFF
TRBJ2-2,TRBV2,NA,CASSASNTGELFF
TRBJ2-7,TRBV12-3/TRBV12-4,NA,CASSLVLDEQYF
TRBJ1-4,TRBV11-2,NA,CASSFQGRVGNEKLFF
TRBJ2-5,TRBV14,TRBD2,CASSQVGSGTGETQYF
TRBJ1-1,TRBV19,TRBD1,CASTTGTEYTEAFF
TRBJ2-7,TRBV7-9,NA,CASSLQEQSQYF